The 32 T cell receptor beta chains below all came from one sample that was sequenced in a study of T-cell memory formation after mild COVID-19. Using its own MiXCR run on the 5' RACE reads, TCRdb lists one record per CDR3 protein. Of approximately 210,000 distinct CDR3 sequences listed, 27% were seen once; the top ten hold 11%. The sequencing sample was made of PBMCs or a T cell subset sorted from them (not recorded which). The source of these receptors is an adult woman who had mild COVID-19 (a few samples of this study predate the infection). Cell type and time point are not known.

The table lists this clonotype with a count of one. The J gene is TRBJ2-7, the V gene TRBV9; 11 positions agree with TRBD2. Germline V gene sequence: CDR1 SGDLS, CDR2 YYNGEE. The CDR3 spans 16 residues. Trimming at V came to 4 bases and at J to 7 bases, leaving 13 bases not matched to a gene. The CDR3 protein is CASSPLATSGAGEQYF. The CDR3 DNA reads TGTGCCAGCAGCCCTTTAGCGACTAGCGGGGCCGGGGAGCAGTACTTC.

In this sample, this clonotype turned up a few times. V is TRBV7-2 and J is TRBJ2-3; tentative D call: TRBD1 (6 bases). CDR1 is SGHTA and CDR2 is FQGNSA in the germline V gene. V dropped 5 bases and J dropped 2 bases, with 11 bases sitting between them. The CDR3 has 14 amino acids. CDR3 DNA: TGTGCCAGCAGCCGGACAGATTCCACAGATACGCAGTATTTT. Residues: CASSRTDSTDTQYF. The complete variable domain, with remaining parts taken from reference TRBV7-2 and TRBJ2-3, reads GAGVSQSPSNKVTEKGKDVELRCDPISGHTALYWYRQSLGQGLEFLIYFQGNSAPDKSGLPSDRFSAERTGGSVSTLTIQRTQQEDSAVYLCASSRTDSTDTQYFGPGTRLTVL.

The CDR3 here is CASRPGPSGEQYF. The DNA of the CDR3 is TGTGCCAGCAGGCCGGGTCCCTCGGGGGAGCAGTACTTC. The rearrangement links TRBV3-1 to TRBJ2-7, with TRBD2 as a possible D gene (5 bases). Trimming took off 6 bases at V and 7 bases at J, with 16 bases between the two ends. This CDR3 is 13 amino acids long. From germline, CDR1 is LGHDT and CDR2 YNNKEL (reference sequence).

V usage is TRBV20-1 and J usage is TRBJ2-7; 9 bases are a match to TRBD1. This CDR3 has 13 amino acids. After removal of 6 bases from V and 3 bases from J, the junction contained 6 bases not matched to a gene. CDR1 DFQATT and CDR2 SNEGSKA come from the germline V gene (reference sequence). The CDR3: CSARQGGLYEQYF. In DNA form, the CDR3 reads TGCAGTGCCAGACAGGGGGGCCTCTACGAGCAGTACTTC.

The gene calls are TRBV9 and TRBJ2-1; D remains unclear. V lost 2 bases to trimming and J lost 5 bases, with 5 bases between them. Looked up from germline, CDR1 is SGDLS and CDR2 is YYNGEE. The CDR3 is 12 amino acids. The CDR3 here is CASSVFDNEQFF. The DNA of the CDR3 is TGTGCCAGCAGCGTTTTCGACAATGAGCAGTTCTTC.

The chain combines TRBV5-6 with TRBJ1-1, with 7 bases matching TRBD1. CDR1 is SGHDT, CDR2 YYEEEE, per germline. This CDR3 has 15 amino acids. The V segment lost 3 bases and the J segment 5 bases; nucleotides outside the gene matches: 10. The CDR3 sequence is CASSSLDRDVTEAFF. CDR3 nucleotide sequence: TGTGCCAGCAGCTCCCTCGACAGGGATGTGACTGAAGCTTTCTTT.

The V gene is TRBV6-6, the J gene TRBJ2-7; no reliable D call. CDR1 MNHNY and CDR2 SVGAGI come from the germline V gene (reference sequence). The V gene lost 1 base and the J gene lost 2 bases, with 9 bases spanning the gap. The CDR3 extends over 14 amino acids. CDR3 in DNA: TGTGCCAGCAGTTACTTAGCCCCCACCTACGAGCAGTACTTC. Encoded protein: CASSYLAPTYEQYF.

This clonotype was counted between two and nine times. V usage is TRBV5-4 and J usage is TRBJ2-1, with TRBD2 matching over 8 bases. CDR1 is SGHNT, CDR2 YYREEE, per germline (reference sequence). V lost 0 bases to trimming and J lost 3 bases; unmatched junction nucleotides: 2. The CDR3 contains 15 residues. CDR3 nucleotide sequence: TGTGCCAGCAGCTTGGGCGGGGGGAACTACAATGAGCAGTTCTTC. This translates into CASSLGGGNYNEQFF.

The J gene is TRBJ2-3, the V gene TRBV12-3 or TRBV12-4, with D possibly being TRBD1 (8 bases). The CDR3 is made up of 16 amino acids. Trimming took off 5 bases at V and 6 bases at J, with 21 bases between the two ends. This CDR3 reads CASSPRQGAGGDTQYF. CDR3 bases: TGTGCCAGCAGTCCCCGTCAGGGGGCCGGGGGGGATACGCAGTATTTT.

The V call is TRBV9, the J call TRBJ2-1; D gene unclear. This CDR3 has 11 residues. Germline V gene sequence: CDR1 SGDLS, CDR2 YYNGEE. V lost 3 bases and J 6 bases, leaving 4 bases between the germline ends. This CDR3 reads CASSALNEQFF. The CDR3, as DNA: TGTGCCAGCAGCGCTCTCAATGAGCAGTTCTTC.

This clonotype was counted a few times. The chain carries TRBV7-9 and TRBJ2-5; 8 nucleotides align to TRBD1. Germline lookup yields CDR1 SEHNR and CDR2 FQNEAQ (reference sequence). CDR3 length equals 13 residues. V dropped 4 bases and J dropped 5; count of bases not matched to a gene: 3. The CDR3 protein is CASSSGGSETQYF. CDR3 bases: TGTGCCAGCAGCTCAGGGGGCTCGGAGACCCAGTACTTC.

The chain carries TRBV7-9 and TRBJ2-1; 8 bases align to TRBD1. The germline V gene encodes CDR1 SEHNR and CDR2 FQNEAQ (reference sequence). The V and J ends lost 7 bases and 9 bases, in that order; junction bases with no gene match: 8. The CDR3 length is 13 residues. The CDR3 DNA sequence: TGTGCCAGCACCCTTACCCAGGGGGCTGAGCAGTTCTTC. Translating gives CASTLTQGAEQFF.

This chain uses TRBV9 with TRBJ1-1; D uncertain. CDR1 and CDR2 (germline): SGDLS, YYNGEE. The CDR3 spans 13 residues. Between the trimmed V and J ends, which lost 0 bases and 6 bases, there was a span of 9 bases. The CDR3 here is CASSVGPAAEAFF. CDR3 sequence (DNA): TGTGCCAGCAGCGTAGGGCCCGCGGCTGAAGCTTTCTTT.

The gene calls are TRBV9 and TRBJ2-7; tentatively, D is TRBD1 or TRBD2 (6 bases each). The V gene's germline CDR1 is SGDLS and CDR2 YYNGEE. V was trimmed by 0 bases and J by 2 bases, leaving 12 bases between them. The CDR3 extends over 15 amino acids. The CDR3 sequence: CASSVGAEGAYEQYF. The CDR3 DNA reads TGTGCCAGCAGCGTAGGAGCGGAGGGGGCCTACGAGCAGTACTTC.

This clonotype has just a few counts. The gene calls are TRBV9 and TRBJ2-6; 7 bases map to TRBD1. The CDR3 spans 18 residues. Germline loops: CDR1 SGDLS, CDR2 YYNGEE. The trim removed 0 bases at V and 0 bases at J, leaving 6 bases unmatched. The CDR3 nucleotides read TGTGCCAGCAGCGTAGCCACGGCAGGGGGCTCTGGGGCCAACGTCCTGACTTTC. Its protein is CASSVATAGGSGANVLTF.

In nucleotides, the CDR3 is TGTGCCTGGAGTGTAGGCAGGGTTGACTATGGCTACACCTTC. It codes for CAWSVGRVDYGYTF. J is TRBJ1-2 and V is TRBV30; weak D call: TRBD1 (5 bases). V lost 0 bases and J lost 3, with 11 bases in between. This CDR3 is 14 amino acids long. The germline gives CDR1 GTSNPN, CDR2 SVGIG (reference sequence).

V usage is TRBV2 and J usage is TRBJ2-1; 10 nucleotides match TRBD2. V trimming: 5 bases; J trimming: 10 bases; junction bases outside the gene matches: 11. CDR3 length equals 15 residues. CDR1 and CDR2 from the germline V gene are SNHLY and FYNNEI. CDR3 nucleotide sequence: TGTGCCAGCAGTACCGTGACTAGCGGGTCCGGAGAGCAGTTCTTC. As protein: CASSTVTSGSGEQFF. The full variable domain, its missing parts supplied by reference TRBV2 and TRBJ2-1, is EPEVTQTPSHQVTQMGQEVILRCVPISNHLYFYWYRQILGQKVEFLVSFYNNEISEKSEIFDDQFSVERPDGSNFTLKIRSTKLEDSAMYFCASSTVTSGSGEQFFGPGTRLTVL.

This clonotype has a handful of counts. Here the CDR3 reads CATRGTDEQFF. Here the CDR3 DNA reads TGTGCCACCCGAGGTACGGATGAGCAGTTCTTC. This chain connects TRBV24-1 to TRBJ2-1; D is unresolved. The germline V gene encodes CDR1 KGHDR and CDR2 SFDVKD. The germline V and J ends were trimmed by 9 bases and 8 bases, with 10 bases remaining between them. CDR3 length equals 11 residues.

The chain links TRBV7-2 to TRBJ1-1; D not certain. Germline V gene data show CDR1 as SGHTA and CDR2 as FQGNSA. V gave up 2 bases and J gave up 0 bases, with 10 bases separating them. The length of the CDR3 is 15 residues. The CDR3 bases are TGTGCCAGCAGCTTATTCGCAGGTTTGAACACTGAAGCTTTCTTT. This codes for CASSLFAGLNTEAFF.

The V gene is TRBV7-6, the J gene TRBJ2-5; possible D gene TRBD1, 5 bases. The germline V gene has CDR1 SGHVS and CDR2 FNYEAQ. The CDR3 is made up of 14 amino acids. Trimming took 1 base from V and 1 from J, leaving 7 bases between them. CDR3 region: CASSLDRFQETQYF. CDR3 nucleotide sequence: TGTGCCAGCAGCTTAGACAGGTTCCAAGAGACCCAGTACTTC.

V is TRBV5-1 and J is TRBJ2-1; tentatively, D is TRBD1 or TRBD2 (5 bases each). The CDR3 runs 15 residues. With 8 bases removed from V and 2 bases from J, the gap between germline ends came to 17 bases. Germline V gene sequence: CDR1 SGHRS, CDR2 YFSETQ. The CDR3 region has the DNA TGCGCCAGTACGTATTTGGGGGACCCCTACAATGAGCAGTTCTTC. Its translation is CASTYLGDPYNEQFF.

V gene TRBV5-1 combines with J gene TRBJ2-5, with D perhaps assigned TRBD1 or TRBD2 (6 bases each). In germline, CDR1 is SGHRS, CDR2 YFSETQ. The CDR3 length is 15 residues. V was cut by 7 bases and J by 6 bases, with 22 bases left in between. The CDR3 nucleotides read TGCGCCAGCGGTCCTAATGAACAGGGAGGACAGACCCAGTACTTC. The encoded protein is CASGPNEQGGQTQYF.

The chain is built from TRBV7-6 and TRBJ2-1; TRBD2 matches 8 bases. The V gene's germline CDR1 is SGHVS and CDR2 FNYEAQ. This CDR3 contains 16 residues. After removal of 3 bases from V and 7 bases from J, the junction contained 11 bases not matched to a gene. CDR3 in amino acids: CASSFQSAGVRNEQFF. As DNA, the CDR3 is TGTGCCAGCAGCTTCCAGTCAGCGGGAGTGAGAAATGAGCAGTTCTTC.

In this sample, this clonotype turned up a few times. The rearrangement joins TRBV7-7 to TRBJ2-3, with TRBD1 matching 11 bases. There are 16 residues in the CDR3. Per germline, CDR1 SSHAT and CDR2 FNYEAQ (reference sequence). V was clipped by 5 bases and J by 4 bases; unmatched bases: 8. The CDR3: CASSPGTGGTADTQYF. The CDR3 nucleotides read TGTGCCAGCAGCCCCGGGACAGGGGGGACGGCAGATACGCAGTATTTT.

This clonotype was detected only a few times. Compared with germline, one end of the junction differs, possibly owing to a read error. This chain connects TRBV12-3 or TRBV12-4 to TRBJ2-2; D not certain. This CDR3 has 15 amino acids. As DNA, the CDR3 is TGTGCCAGCACCTCGGTTGGCCCGAACGCCGGGGAGCTGTTTTTT. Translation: CASTSVGPNAGELFF.

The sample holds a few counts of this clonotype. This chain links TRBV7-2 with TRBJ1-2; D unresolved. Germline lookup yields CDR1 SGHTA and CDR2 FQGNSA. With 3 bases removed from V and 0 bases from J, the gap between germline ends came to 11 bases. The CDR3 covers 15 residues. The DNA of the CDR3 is TGTGCCAGCAGCTTTGTCGGGTATACTAACTATGGCTACACCTTC. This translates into CASSFVGYTNYGYTF.

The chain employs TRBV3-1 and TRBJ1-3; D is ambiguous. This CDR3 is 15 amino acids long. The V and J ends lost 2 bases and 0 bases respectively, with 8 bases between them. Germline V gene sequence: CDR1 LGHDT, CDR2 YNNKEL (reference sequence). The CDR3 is CASSQIPSSGNTIYF. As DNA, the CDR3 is TGTGCCAGCAGCCAAATCCCCAGCTCTGGAAACACCATATATTTT.

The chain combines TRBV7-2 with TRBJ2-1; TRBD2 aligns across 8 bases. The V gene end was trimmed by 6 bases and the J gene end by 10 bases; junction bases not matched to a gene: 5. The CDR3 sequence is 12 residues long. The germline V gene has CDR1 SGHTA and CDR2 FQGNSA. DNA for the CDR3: TGTGCCAGCAGAGGACTAGCACACGAGCAGTTCTTC. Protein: CASRGLAHEQFF.

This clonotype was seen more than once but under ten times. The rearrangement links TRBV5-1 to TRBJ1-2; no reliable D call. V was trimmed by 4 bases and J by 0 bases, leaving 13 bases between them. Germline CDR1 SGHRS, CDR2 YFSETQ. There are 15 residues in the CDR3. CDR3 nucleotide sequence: TGCGCCAGCAGCCGCGGGGAGGCAACTAACTATGGCTACACCTTC. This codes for CASSRGEATNYGYTF.

CDR3 residues: CASSIGQYNQPQHF. CDR3 nucleotides: TGTGCCAGCAGTATTGGACAGTACAATCAGCCCCAGCATTTT. V gene TRBV12-3 or TRBV12-4 combines with J gene TRBJ1-5, with D possibly TRBD1 on 6 matching bases. The CDR3 consists of 14 residues. V shed 5 bases and J shed 3 bases, with 11 bases lying between them.

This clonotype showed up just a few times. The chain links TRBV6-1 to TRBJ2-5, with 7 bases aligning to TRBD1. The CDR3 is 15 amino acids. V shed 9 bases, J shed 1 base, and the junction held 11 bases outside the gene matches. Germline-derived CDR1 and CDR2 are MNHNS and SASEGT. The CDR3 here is CARRFVGQSQETQYF. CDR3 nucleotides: TGTGCCAGGCGGTTCGTGGGACAGTCCCAAGAGACCCAGTACTTC.

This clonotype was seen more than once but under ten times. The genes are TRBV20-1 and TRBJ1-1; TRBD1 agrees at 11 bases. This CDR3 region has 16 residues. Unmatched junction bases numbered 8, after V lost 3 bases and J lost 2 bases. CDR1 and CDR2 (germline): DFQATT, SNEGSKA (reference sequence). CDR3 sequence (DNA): TGCAGTGCTAGGGCCGGGACAGGGGGTGGAAACACTGAAGCTTTCTTT. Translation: CSARAGTGGGNTEAFF.